This entry describes one TCR beta chain. What it recognizes is unknown. This entry belongs to a study of beta chain features in type 1 diabetes. Cell sorting via CD45RO/CCR7/CD25/CD127/CD95/CD27 was performed to obtain CD4+ naive, central memory, regulatory and stem cell-like memory cells. General observations from the study: More deletions and fewer insertions at VDJ junctions were seen in type 1 diabetes patients.

What was sequenced were expressed TCRB transcripts, since all of the isolated RNA had been reverse transcribed. Assay used: immunoSEQ multiplex PCR; TCRdb lists only in-frame clones, some missing. The data contain 300,000 to 400,000 clones, about 12% of them singletons. The receptor was derived from a man between 18 and 35 years old in good health. The sample consisted of naive CD4+ T cells from blood.

The CDR3 DNA is TGCGCCAGCAGCCAATCGTGGGGGCAGGGGGCCCAAGAGACCCAGTACTTC. This codes for CASSQSWGQGAQETQYF. The rearrangement joins TRBV4-3 to TRBJ2-5; 8 bases align to TRBD1. CDR1 is LGHNA and CDR2 is YSLEER in the germline V gene. The V gene end was trimmed by 2 bases and the J gene end by 1 base; junction bases not matched to a gene: 9. This CDR3 comprises 17 residues.